The rows below give T cell receptor beta chains drawn from one sample of a study of chemoradiotherapy in HPV16-positive cancers. TCRdb's copy holds only in-frame clones and misses some; the assay was immunoSEQ multiplex PCR. Among roughly 34,000 clones listed, around 86% were seen once. The sample consisted of blood, taken from a patient who underwent chemoradiotherapy. These receptor sequences come from a human donor with HPV-associated anogenital cancer. The CDR3 runs from the conserved cysteine through the conserved F or W. D genes are given only for firm matches.

>TRBD1|TRBJ1-3|TRBV10-3
CAPADREPPEIINTIYF
>NA|TRBJ1-1|TRBV21-1
CASSTGGAAEAFF
>NA|TRBJ1-1|TRBV5-1
CASSLTGYGNTEAFF
>NA|TRBJ2-6|TRBV7-9
CASSLGTANALTF
>TRBD1|TRBJ1-2|TRBV6-5
CASSYGEGAYGYTF
>TRBD1|TRBJ1-2|TRBV19
CASSLRGLTGAPANYGYTF
>NA|TRBJ2-5|TRBV11-1
CASSLAQGGETQYF
>TRBD1|TRBJ2-5|TRBV5-1
CASSSTGVSVGTQYF
>TRBD2|TRBJ2-7|TRBV5-4
CASSFSGVPYEQYF
>NA|TRBJ2-1|TRBV6-5
CASSYSPGPGPDEQFF
>TRBD1|TRBJ2-7|TRBV14
CASTDRVVGEQYF
>NA|TRBJ2-3|TRBV11-2
CASSEVDTQYF
>NA|TRBJ1-6|TRBV6-5
CASRNGAYRPLHF
>NA|TRBJ1-5|TRBV23-1
CASSMGGLRFQPQHF
>NA|TRBJ1-2|TRBV7-9
CASSDPRDWQYYGYTF
>TRBD1|TRBJ2-3|TRBV10-3
CAISLQGADTQYF
>TRBD1|TRBJ1-2|TRBV14
CASSQGQGAAWGYTF
>NA|TRBJ2-3|TRBV7-6
CASSLGGISTDTQYF
>TRBD1|TRBJ1-2|TRBV4-1
CASSPTGQDYGYTF
>TRBD1|TRBJ1-1|TRBV11-2
CASSIQGDTEAFF
>TRBD1|TRBJ1-4|TRBV19
CASSPWAGGTTNEKLFF
>NA|TRBJ2-5|TRBV5-1
CASSQTGVGVETQYF
>NA|TRBJ1-2|TRBV28
CASSFPPEQGHGYTF
>NA|TRBJ2-7|TRBV5-1
CASSLAWLDEQYF
>NA|TRBJ1-2|TRBV7-2
CASSLNYGYTF
>TRBD2|TRBJ2-7|TRBV4-2
CASSRYPTSGGYNEQYF
>TRBD1|TRBJ2-5|TRBV6-5
CASSWGQARETQYF
>TRBD2|TRBJ2-7|TRBV6-5
CASSYSSLAVSGEQYF
>NA|TRBJ1-2|TRBV10-3
CAISPGHGYGYTF
>TRBD2|TRBJ2-1|TRBV5-1
CASSLAPGGPNEQFF
>NA|TRBJ1-1|TRBV6-4
CASSREERTEAFF
>TRBD1|TRBJ1-2|TRBV7-9
CASSVPDRGGYTF
>TRBD1|TRBJ2-7|TRBV7-8
CASRQGTQYEQYF
>NA|TRBJ2-7|TRBV19
CASRGAESSYEQYF
>TRBD2|TRBJ2-3|TRBV7-6
CASSFGGAGTDTQYF
>NA|TRBJ2-4|TRBV27
CASSLVPPDPIAKNIQYF
>NA|TRBJ1-3|TRBV7-9
CASSFTPPGSGNTIYF
>NA|TRBJ2-5|TRBV6-5
CASSPIPETQYF
>NA|TRBJ2-1|TRBV18
CASSPGNYNEQFF
>NA|TRBJ1-2|TRBV6-1
CASSEAGAELYGYTF